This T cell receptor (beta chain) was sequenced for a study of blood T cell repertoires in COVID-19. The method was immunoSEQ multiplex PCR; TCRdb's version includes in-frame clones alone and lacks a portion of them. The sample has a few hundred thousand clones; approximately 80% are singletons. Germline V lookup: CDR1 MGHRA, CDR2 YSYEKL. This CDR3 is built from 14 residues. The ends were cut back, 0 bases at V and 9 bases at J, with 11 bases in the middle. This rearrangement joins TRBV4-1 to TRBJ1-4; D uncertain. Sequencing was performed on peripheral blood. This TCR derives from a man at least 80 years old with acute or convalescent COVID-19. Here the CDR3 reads CASSQDRQWKKLFF. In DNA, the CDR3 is TGCGCCAGCAGCCAAGACAGGCAATGGAAAAAACTGTTTTTT.